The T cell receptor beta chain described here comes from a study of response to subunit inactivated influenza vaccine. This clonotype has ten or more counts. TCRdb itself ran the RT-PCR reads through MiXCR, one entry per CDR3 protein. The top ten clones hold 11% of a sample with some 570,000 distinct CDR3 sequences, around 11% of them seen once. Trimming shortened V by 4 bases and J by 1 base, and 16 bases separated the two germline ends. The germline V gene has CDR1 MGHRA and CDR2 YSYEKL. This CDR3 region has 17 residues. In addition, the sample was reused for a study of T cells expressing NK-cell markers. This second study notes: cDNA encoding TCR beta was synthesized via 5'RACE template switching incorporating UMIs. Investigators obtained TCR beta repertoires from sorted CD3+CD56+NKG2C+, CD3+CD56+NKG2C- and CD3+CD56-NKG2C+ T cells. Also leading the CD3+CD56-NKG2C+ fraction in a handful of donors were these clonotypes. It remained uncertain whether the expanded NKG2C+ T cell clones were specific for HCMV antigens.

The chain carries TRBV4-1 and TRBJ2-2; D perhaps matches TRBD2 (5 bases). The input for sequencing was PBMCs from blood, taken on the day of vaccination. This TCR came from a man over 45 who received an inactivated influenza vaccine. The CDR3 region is CASSPIGRRRNTGELFF. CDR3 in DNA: TGCGCCAGCAGCCCGATTGGGCGGAGGAGGAACACCGGGGAGCTGTTTTTT.